This T cell receptor beta chain is drawn from a study of CD8+CD57+ T cells in acquired aplastic anemia. Study overall: Sorted CD4+ and CD8+ cells yielded 3 to 3.5 ug of DNA on average.

The CDR3 consists of 16 residues. Germline loops: CDR1 SGHRS, CDR2 YFSETQ. The ends were cut back, 4 bases at V and 1 base at J, with 16 bases in the middle. Genomic DNA was employed as the template in profiling TCR beta VDJ and CDR3. TCRdb passed the reads through MiXCR, listing each CDR3 protein once. Of 150,000 to 200,000 distinct CDR3 sequences in the sample, less than 65% are singletons; the top ten hold around 45%. The chain joins TRBV5-1 to TRBJ2-3, with D possibly matching TRBD1 (7 bases). The receptor was derived from a human donor with severe aplastic anemia or a healthy control (not recorded which). Sequenced sample: sorted CD4+, CD8+, or CD8+CD57+ T cells (not recorded which) from PBMCs. The CDR3 nucleotides are TGCGCCAGCAGCCAAGGGGGCTCGGGGGGCACAGATACGCAGTATTTT. This codes for CASSQGGSGGTDTQYF.